This T cell receptor beta chain is from a study of shared clonotypes between healthy human individuals. The repertoire was sequenced with immunoSEQ multiplex PCR; TCRdb's copy has only in-frame clones and lacks some. The sample shows over 750,000 clones, roughly 96% of them seen only once. Naive CD8 cells comprised CD45RO-negative, CCR7-positively selected cells, excluding terminally differentiated effector memory CD45RA+ cells. The sample was naive CD8+ T cells sorted from blood. This clonotype was obtained from a man aged 25-40 years in good health.

CDR3 loop: CASSSRYNEQFF. The DNA for the CDR3 is TGTGCCAGCAGCTCACGGTACAATGAGCAGTTCTTC. The V and J genes are TRBV7-3 and TRBJ2-1, with D uncertain. The CDR3 spans 12 residues. Trimming pared 4 bases from V and 4 bases from J, leaving 5 bases between. Germline CDR1 is SGHTA and CDR2 is FQGTGA.